What follows is one TCR beta chain and its context. Its target antigen remains unknown. No qualities accompany the bases; no much larger clone lies one base away. The donors were included in the validation cohort of 100 to 150 subjects, a group kept apart from the roughly 700-subject first cohort. Based on the germline V gene, the CDR1 and CDR2 sequences are SGHVS and FNYEAQ. A distance of 14 bases separates the germline ends of V and J, which lose 5 bases and 3 bases respectively. From the cysteine through the phenylalanine, the CDR3 covers 14 amino acids. The CDR3 DNA has 42 bases and is translated from base 1. The source of the sample is a study of cytomegalovirus exposure and HLA in healthy donors (dated by TCRdb to about 2017). In terms of the full investigation: A later analysis indicated that the roughly 120 validation repertoires were generated on the platform also employed for the roughly 730 repertoires of the first cohort. The study combined high-throughput TCR immunosequencing, statistical association of individual TCRs with disease status, and machine learning to predict cytomegalovirus infection status. The study aimed to test whether signatures of past pathogen exposure could be identified by cataloging public T cell receptors. In addition to the first cohort of approximately 650 subjects, a separate validation cohort of approximately 130 different subjects was used. Study-wide findings and limitations: Cytomegalovirus status was reported to be diagnosed by the classifier with high specificity and sensitivity in both the original and validation cohorts. In a later analysis, TCRs clustered in the first cohort were found to also tend to co-occur in the 100 to 150 validation repertoires, with about 93% of cluster scores above 0. In vitro tests confirmed that a few of the cytomegalovirus-associated TCR beta chains recognize cytomegalovirus antigens. The study listed 164 TCR beta chains as associated with cytomegalovirus. All 120 repertoires were used to score co-occurrence in the validation cohort in a later analysis, because that analysis had no HLA typing for the cohort. The authors suggested that the approach could potentially be generalized to other disease states and immunological phenotypes. Most TCR sequences were observed very rarely across donors, whereas some public TCRs were present in many individuals.

The receptor library was made with the immunoSEQ multiplex PCR assay. The authors' analysis ran thus. A statistical classification framework was built to diagnose cytomegalovirus status from the catalog of TCR beta chain sequences. Sourced from immuneACCESS, this table was stored by TCRdb with only in-frame sequences that have V and J called. A share of the clones is absent; for the studies checked, an unresolved V gene accounts for under half, and the remainder has no known explanation. V, J and clone size reflect that table, while D and trimming were determined from the DNA. The sample table shows some 250,000 clones, and 90% are seen once. Of the sample, around 3.3% falls within the top ten clones.

Recombination joined TRBV7-6 with TRBJ2-7, with a weak D call of TRBD1 (5 bases match). The source is a young woman in good health and CMV-seronegative. The source material was PBMCs. The CDR3 protein sequence reads: CASSPTGKVYEQYF. The nucleotides are TGTGCCAGCAGCCCCACAGGAAAGGTCTACGAGCAGTACTTC.